The T cell receptor beta chain under discussion was sequenced for a study of T cell responses to AZD1222 COVID-19 vaccine. Study-level points and caveats: Only a handful of AZD1222 recipients, more than five in all, had baseline seropositivity. Researchers took repertoire samples only after the peak T cell response had come. Vaccine-related CD4 TCRs covered spike, predominating at 160-218 and 743-854. Possibly, clonal diversity was underestimated; donors were largely white British and included more females.

The CDR3 has 20 residues. Germline CDR1 SNHLY, CDR2 FYNNEI. V was pared by 5 bases and J by 1 base, with 15 bases of the junction left unmatched. Measured with immunoSEQ multiplex PCR; TCRdb has only the in-frame clones, and not every one. The sample holds about 88,000 clones; more than 75% are singletons and the top ten take roughly 5.5%. Turning to this clone: Its antigen is still unknown.

J is TRBJ1-5 and V is TRBV2; 12 bases fit TRBD1. This TCR was recovered from an adult in good health. Source: peripheral blood, taken on day 0 of MenACWY control vaccination. This CDR3 reads CASSLSGSGTGGRSNQPQHF. CDR3 in DNA: TGTGCCAGCAGTCTAAGTGGGAGCGGGACAGGGGGCAGGAGCAATCAGCCCCAGCATTTT.